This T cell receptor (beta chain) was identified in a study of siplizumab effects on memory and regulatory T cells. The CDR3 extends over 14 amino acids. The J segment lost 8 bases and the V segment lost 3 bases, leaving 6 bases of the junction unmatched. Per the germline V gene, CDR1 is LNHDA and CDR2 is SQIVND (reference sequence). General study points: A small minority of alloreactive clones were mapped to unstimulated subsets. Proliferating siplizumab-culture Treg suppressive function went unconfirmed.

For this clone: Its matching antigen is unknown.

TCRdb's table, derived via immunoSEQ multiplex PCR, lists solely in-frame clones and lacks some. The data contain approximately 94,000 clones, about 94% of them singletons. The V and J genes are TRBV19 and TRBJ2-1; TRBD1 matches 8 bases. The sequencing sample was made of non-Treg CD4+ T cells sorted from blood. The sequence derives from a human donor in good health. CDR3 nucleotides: TGTGCCAGTAGTATCGGACAGGGCCCATATGAGCAGTTCTTC. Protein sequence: CASSIGQGPYEQFF.